This entry concerns a single T cell receptor (beta chain). Its antigen is not identified. This sample was included in a study of vaccination and CD4 T cells after COVID-19. The CDR3 spans 15 residues. CDR1 and CDR2 (germline): LNHDA, SQIVND (reference sequence). V dropped 3 bases and J dropped 7 bases, with 13 bases sitting between them. Cultured CD4+ T cell DNA was sequenced using the Oncomine TCR Beta short-read assay. One entry per CDR3 protein, called by TCRdb with MiXCR from the PCR reads. The table has fewer than 30,000 distinct CDR3 sequences, 50% to 65% seen once. Indicated treatment: 10-day PBMC culture with coronavirus spike peptide pools or control peptides (ViraFEST assay).

The TCR was taken from a human donor who received a COVID-19 vaccine. J is TRBJ1-6 and V is TRBV19, with no clear D. The starting material was CD4+ T cells from blood, cultured in vitro, obtained before SARS-CoV-2 vaccination. CDR3 residues: CASSIWEAKNSPLHF. The CDR3 nucleotides are TGTGCCAGTAGTATCTGGGAGGCGAAAAATTCACCCCTCCACTTT.